These 29 T cell receptor beta chains share one sample of origin, sequenced in a study of cytomegalovirus exposure and HLA in healthy donors (dated by TCRdb to 2015 to 2018). Library generation was performed with the immunoSEQ multiplex PCR assay. For the multiplex PCR, a mixture combining 60 forward primers for TCR Vbeta segments and 13 reverse primers for TCR Jbeta segments was used. TCRdb carries this immuneACCESS record with in-frame sequences only. Its versions omit some clonotypes, under half of them owing to an unresolved V gene in the studies checked, with the rest unexplained. This sample has about 180,000 clones in its table, and around four fifths of those were observed once. Roughly 1.3% of the sample goes to the ten largest clones. The sequenced sample consisted of PBMCs. The receptor source for this set is a young man in good health and CMV-seronegative.

The rearrangement joins TRBV5-1 to TRBJ2-7; TRBD2 matches at 8 bases. V lost 6 bases to trimming and J lost 3 bases; unmatched junction nucleotides: 8. CDR3 size: 14 residues. Germline CDR1 SGHRS, CDR2 YFSETQ. CDR3 amino acids: CASKPTSGDYEQYF. CDR3 bases: TGCGCCAGCAAACCAACTAGCGGCGACTACGAGCAGTACTTC.

This clone was recorded once. The V and J genes are TRBV18 and TRBJ2-2; D ambiguous. The CDR3 runs to 15 residues. V lost 3 bases, J lost 1 base, and 9 bases lay in between. Germline V gene data show CDR1 as KGHSH and CDR2 as LQKENI. The DNA for the CDR3 is TGTGCCAGCTCACCGATCGGTGGGAACACCGGGGAGCTGTTTTTT. It yields the protein CASSPIGGNTGELFF.

The CDR3 region has the DNA TGTGCCAGCAGAATAAAGGCAGGCACTGAAGCTTTCTTT. It yields the protein CASRIKAGTEAFF. The gene calls are TRBV7-3 and TRBJ1-1; D is unclear. The CDR3 is 13 amino acids. Deletions cut 6 bases from V and 4 bases from J, with 12 bases between. Looked up from germline, CDR1 is SGHTA and CDR2 is FQGTGA. The whole variable domain, remainder taken from reference TRBV7-3 and TRBJ1-1, is GAGVSQTPSNKVTEKGKYVELRCDPISGHTALYWYRQSLGQGPEFLIYFQGTGAADDSGLPNDRFFAVRPEGSVSTLKIQRTERGDSAVYLCASRIKAGTEAFFGQGTRLTVV.

The CDR3 coding sequence is TGTGCCAGCAGCCCGGGGACTAGCGGGGTTTACAATGAGCAGTTCTTC. This encodes CASSPGTSGVYNEQFF. The gene calls are TRBV7-3 and TRBJ2-1; 13 bases are a match to TRBD2. Germline lookup yields CDR1 SGHTA and CDR2 FQGTGA. Trimming took 5 bases from V and 4 from J; bases not matched to a gene: 5. CDR3 size: 16 residues. Together with reference TRBV7-3 and TRBJ2-1, the CDR3 gives the full variable domain: GAGVSQTPSNKVTEKGKYVELRCDPISGHTALYWYRQSLGQGPEFLIYFQGTGAADDSGLPNDRFFAVRPEGSVSTLKIQRTERGDSAVYLCASSPGTSGVYNEQFFGPGTRLTVL.

The chain is built from TRBV19 and TRBJ1-4, with D perhaps matching TRBD1 (5 bases). Trimming cost V 3 bases and J 8 bases, with 13 bases left between them. This CDR3 contains 14 residues. The germline CDR1 and CDR2 sequences are LNHDA and SQIVND (reference sequence). Here the CDR3 DNA reads TGTGCCAGTAGTATTGGGCAGGGTGGCGAAAAACTGTTTTTT. Its protein is CASSIGQGGEKLFF. The variable domain in full, completed from reference TRBV19 and TRBJ1-4, reads DGGITQSPKYLFRKEGQNVTLSCEQNLNHDAMYWYRQDPGQGLRLIYYSQIVNDFQKGDIAEGYSVSREKKESFPLTVTSAQKNPTAFYLCASSIGQGGEKLFFGSGTQLSVL.

The J gene is TRBJ2-5, the V gene TRBV5-1; D might be TRBD2 (6 bases). Trimming took off 4 bases at V and 5 bases at J, with 9 bases between the two ends. The CDR3 is made up of 12 amino acids. Germline V gene sequence: CDR1 SGHRS, CDR2 YFSETQ. CDR3 in amino acids: CASSPGGETQYF. DNA of the CDR3: TGCGCCAGCAGCCCTGGGGGGGAGACCCAGTACTTC.

V and J are TRBV18 and TRBJ1-6; D unresolved. CDR3 size: 15 residues. Between the trimmed V and J ends, which lost 8 bases and 6 bases, there was a span of 17 bases. From germline, CDR1 is KGHSH and CDR2 LQKENI. CDR3 in amino acids: CASGERSKGNSPLHF. DNA of the CDR3: TGTGCCAGCGGCGAGCGGTCGAAGGGTAATTCACCCCTCCACTTT. The whole variable domain, filled in from reference TRBV18 and TRBJ1-6, reads NAGVMQNPRHLVRRRGQEARLRCSPMKGHSHVYWYRQLPEEGLKFMVYLQKENIIDESGMPKERFSAEFPKEGPSILRIQQVVRGDSAAYFCASGERSKGNSPLHFGNGTRLTVT.

The chain couples TRBV4-1 to TRBJ1-2; 7 bases fit TRBD1. The CDR3 has 16 residues. Trimming at V came to 4 bases and at J to 8 bases, leaving 16 bases not matched to a gene. Germline V lookup: CDR1 MGHRA, CDR2 YSYEKL. CDR3 coding DNA: TGCGCCAGCAGCCCATCCCCAGGCACAGGGGACCCCGGCTACACCTTC. It translates to CASSPSPGTGDPGYTF.

The gene calls are TRBV10-3 and TRBJ1-2, with D possibly being TRBD1 (5 bases). Trimming took 4 bases from V and 7 from J, leaving 10 bases between them. CDR3 length: 12 amino acids. Germline V lookup: CDR1 ENHRY, CDR2 SYGVKD. The DNA for the CDR3 is TGTGCCATCAGTGGTCCCGACAGTGGCTACACCTTC. Encoded protein: CAISGPDSGYTF.

This chain links TRBV7-8 with TRBJ2-2, with 7 bases fitting TRBD1. CDR1 and CDR2 (germline): SGHVS, FQNEAQ. The CDR3 length is 17 residues. V lost 0 bases, J lost 6 bases, and 10 bases stayed unmatched. This CDR3 is CASSLAIRTTGAGELFF. As DNA, the CDR3 is TGTGCCAGCAGCTTAGCGATAAGAACTACAGGGGCCGGGGAGCTGTTTTTT. The full variable domain, in which reference TRBV7-8 and TRBJ2-2 provide the parts outside the CDR3, is GAGVSQSPRYKVAKRGQDVALRCDPISGHVSLFWYQQALGQGPEFLTYFQNEAQLDKSGLPSDRFFAERPEGSVSTLKIQRTQQEDSAVYLCASSLAIRTTGAGELFFGEGSRLTVL.

This rearrangement joins TRBV28 to TRBJ2-6; perhaps TRBD1 as D (6 bases). Germline CDR1 MDHEN, CDR2 SYDVKM. The V end lost 6 bases, the J end lost 4 bases, and 13 bases lay between the germline ends. The CDR3 sequence is 15 residues long. CDR3 loop: CASSPTQGGANVLTF. The CDR3 nucleotides read TGTGCCAGCAGCCCCACCCAGGGGGGGGCCAACGTCCTGACTTTC.

This clone was observed a handful of times. The chain employs TRBV14 and TRBJ1-2; possible D gene TRBD1, 5 bases. Germline V gene sequence: CDR1 SGHDN, CDR2 FVKESK. The ends were cut back, 0 bases at V and 2 bases at J, with 13 bases in the middle. CDR3 size: 16 residues. The CDR3 spells CASSQDLGARNYGYTF. The CDR3 DNA follows: TGTGCCAGCAGCCAAGATTTAGGGGCGCGGAACTATGGCTACACCTTC.

This clone was counted a single time. The V gene is TRBV5-6, the J gene TRBJ2-7; the D gene is possibly TRBD1 (5 bases). The CDR3 runs 13 residues. CDR1 and CDR2 (germline): SGHDT, YYEEEE. Trimming pared 2 bases from V and 0 bases from J, leaving 6 bases between. Here the CDR3 reads CASSFDSSYEQYF. In DNA, the CDR3 is TGTGCCAGCAGCTTCGACAGCTCCTACGAGCAGTACTTC.

This clone was counted only a few times. The rearrangement joins TRBV4-3 to TRBJ2-1, with TRBD2 as a possible D gene (6 bases). Trimming took off 2 bases at V and 2 bases at J, with 10 bases between the two ends. Germline CDR1 reads LGHNA; CDR2 reads YSLEER. The CDR3 length is 15 residues. In DNA form, the CDR3 reads TGCGCCAGCAGCCAATATGCGGGAACCTACAATGAGCAGTTCTTC. Residues: CASSQYAGTYNEQFF.

The V gene is TRBV11-3, the J gene TRBJ2-1; tentative D call: TRBD1 (6 bases). Germline CDR1 is SGHNT and CDR2 is YENEEA. The ends were cut back, 5 bases at V and 7 bases at J, with 18 bases in the middle. The CDR3 is 15 amino acids. CDR3 amino acids: CASSQGGLRTNEQFF. The CDR3 nucleotides are TGTGCCAGCAGCCAAGGGGGTTTAAGGACTAATGAGCAGTTCTTC.

This clone was seen once. The chain combines TRBV28 with TRBJ2-7; D is undetermined. Deletions cut 5 bases from V and 0 bases from J, with 14 bases between. The CDR3 spans 15 residues. Germline values: CDR1 MDHEN, CDR2 SYDVKM. CDR3 residues: CASSAWAFHSYEQYF. The CDR3 nucleotides are TGTGCCAGCAGTGCCTGGGCCTTTCACTCCTACGAGCAGTACTTC.

The chain combines TRBV5-4 with TRBJ2-7; TRBD2 matches 9 bases. Germline V gene lookup returns CDR1 SGHNT and CDR2 YYREEE (reference sequence). V lost 5 bases, J lost 3 bases, and 6 bases stayed unmatched. There are 14 residues in the CDR3. The DNA for the CDR3 is TGTGCCAGCAGACCGACTAGCGGAGTCTACGAGCAGTACTTC. Its translation: CASRPTSGVYEQYF.

The chain is built from TRBV5-1 and TRBJ1-2; no reliable D call. The CDR3 extends over 14 amino acids. CDR1 SGHRS and CDR2 YFSETQ come from the germline V gene. V lost 3 bases, J lost 0 bases, and 9 bases lay in between. The CDR3 here is CASSSLLSNYGYTF. CDR3 DNA: TGCGCCAGCAGCTCTCTACTTTCTAACTATGGCTACACCTTC.

The rearrangement uses TRBV27 and TRBJ2-7; maybe TRBD2 (5 bases). CDR3 length: 16 amino acids. Trimming left V 6 bases short and J 1 base short, with 19 bases between. CDR1 and CDR2 (germline): MNHEY, SMNVEV (reference sequence). CDR3 residues: CASSPEGVRMSYEQYF. CDR3 nucleotides: TGTGCCAGCAGCCCAGAGGGCGTCAGGATGTCCTACGAGCAGTACTTC.

The chain employs TRBV5-4 and TRBJ2-5, with 15 bases matching TRBD2. J was trimmed by 5 bases and V by 4 bases; bases with no gene match: 6. This CDR3 is 16 amino acids long. Looked up from germline, CDR1 is SGHNT and CDR2 is YYREEE (reference sequence). In nucleotides, the CDR3 is TGTGCCAGCAGCCGGACTAGCGGGGGGGCGGGGGAGACCCAGTACTTC. Amino acids: CASSRTSGGAGETQYF. The full variable domain, completed using reference TRBV5-4 and TRBJ2-5, is ETGVTQSPTHLIKTRGQQVTLRCSSQSGHNTVSWYQQALGQGPQFIFQYYREEENGRGNFPPRFSGLQFPNYSSELNVNALELDDSALYLCASSRTSGGAGETQYFGPGTRLLVL.

V usage is TRBV2 and J usage is TRBJ2-4; 12 nucleotides align to TRBD2. V was clipped by 5 bases and J by 8 bases; unmatched bases: 25. This CDR3 contains 21 residues. Germline CDR1 and CDR2: SNHLY and FYNNEI. This CDR3 is CASSRRQGAGTSGHPGDIQYF. For the CDR3, the DNA is TGTGCCAGCAGTCGGCGGCAGGGGGCAGGGACTAGCGGGCATCCAGGGGACATTCAGTACTTC. The full variable domain, its missing parts supplied by reference TRBV2 and TRBJ2-4, is EPEVTQTPSHQVTQMGQEVILRCVPISNHLYFYWYRQILGQKVEFLVSFYNNEISEKSEIFDDQFSVERPDGSNFTLKIRSTKLEDSAMYFCASSRRQGAGTSGHPGDIQYFGAGTRLSVL.

The chain has TRBV4-1 and TRBJ2-2; TRBD2 matches at 11 bases. The germline V gene has CDR1 MGHRA and CDR2 YSYEKL. With V trimmed by 4 bases and J by 7 bases, 2 bases remained unmatched. CDR3 length: 14 residues. The CDR3: CASSPGLAGGELFF. For the CDR3, the DNA is TGCGCCAGCAGCCCCGGACTAGCGGGCGGGGAGCTGTTTTTT.

As for this clone: Other nucleotide sequences from this sample produce the same CDR3. This CDR3 reads CASSYSDSYEQYF. The DNA for the CDR3 is TGTGCCAGCAGTTACTCTGACAGCTACGAGCAGTACTTC. The gene calls are TRBV6-5 and TRBJ2-7; the D gene is possibly TRBD1 (5 bases). The CDR3 sequence is 13 residues long. Germline CDR1 reads MNHEY; CDR2 reads SVGAGI. Trimming took 0 bases from V and 3 from J, leaving 6 bases between them.

The V gene is TRBV7-3, the J gene TRBJ1-1, with 9 positions matching TRBD1. Trimming cost V 3 bases and J 13 bases; bases outside gene matches: 9. The V gene's germline CDR1 is SGHTA and CDR2 FQGTGA. This CDR3 is 13 amino acids long. The CDR3 reads CASSFSGTGLIFF. In DNA, the CDR3 is TGTGCCAGCAGCTTTTCCGGGACAGGGCTTATTTTCTTT.

The chain couples TRBV15 to TRBJ2-1; 10 bases map to TRBD2. This CDR3 is built from 14 residues. Germline trimming cut 3 bases from V and 8 bases from J; bases unmatched to any gene: 4. Germline loops: CDR1 LNHNV, CDR2 YYDKDF (reference sequence). CDR3 protein: CATSRGLAIDEQFF. Here the CDR3 DNA reads TGTGCCACCAGCAGGGGACTAGCGATCGATGAGCAGTTCTTC.

The chain carries TRBV7-8 and TRBJ2-7, with 10 bases that match TRBD2. Germline V gene lookup returns CDR1 SGHVS and CDR2 FQNEAQ. J lost 1 base, V lost 2 bases, and 5 bases had no gene match. The CDR3 is 16 residues long. CDR3 sequence: CASSLFSGRGSYEQYF. DNA of the CDR3: TGTGCCAGCAGCTTATTCAGCGGGAGGGGATCCTACGAGCAGTACTTC.

V gene TRBV9 combines with J gene TRBJ2-3, with D perhaps TRBD2 (6 bases). CDR1 is SGDLS and CDR2 is YYNGEE in the germline V gene. The CDR3 runs to 14 residues. Trimming removed 4 bases from V and 1 base from J, with 10 bases in between. The CDR3 nucleotides are TGTGCCAGCAGCTCCGGGACTGGCACAGATACGCAGTATTTT. This gives the protein CASSSGTGTDTQYF.

The chain joins TRBV6-1 to TRBJ2-7; 10 bases align to TRBD2. The CDR3 is 15 amino acids. After removal of 7 bases from V and 0 bases from J, the junction contained 6 bases not matched to a gene. Germline-derived CDR1 and CDR2 are MNHNS and SASEGT. CDR3 bases: TGTGCCAGCACCCGTAGCGGGGGGAGCTCCTACGAGCAGTACTTC. Amino acids: CASTRSGGSSYEQYF.

The CDR3 here is CASSAQETGYTF. The CDR3 DNA follows: TGTGCCAGCAGTGCACAGGAAACCGGCTACACCTTC. This chain connects TRBV2 to TRBJ1-2; possible D gene TRBD1, 5 bases. CDR3 length equals 12 residues. The V gene's germline CDR1 is SNHLY and CDR2 FYNNEI. V lost 4 bases and J 8 bases, leaving 11 bases between the germline ends.